This is a list of T cell receptor beta chains from one sample in a study of graft-versus-host responses after intestinal transplantation. These receptors are not linked to any known antigen. Clones were sequenced by immunoSEQ multiplex PCR, and TCRdb holds only the in-frame ones, with some missing. The sample has about 26,000 clones, 82% seen once. The sequencing here drew on unstimulated CD4+ T cells sorted from spleen or lymph node cells, taken before intestinal transplant. The receptor source for this set is a human donor who received an intestinal transplant. Both conserved end residues are part of each CDR3. The D gene is left open where the match is weak.

NA	TRBV6-5	CASRYRDLGETQYF
TRBD2	TRBV4-1	CASSQSGGRLPDTQYF
TRBD2	TRBV5-1	CASSLLASGKETQYF
NA	TRBV5-6	CASSLAGTGRGNQPQHF
TRBD1	TRBV7-6	CASSARRGLDTQYF
TRBD1	TRBV30	CAWLGQGAGQPQHF
NA	TRBV30	CAWSAVAGIAYEQYF
TRBD2	TRBV7-3	CASSLTRENNEQFF
NA	TRBV9	CASSGLVNNEQFF
NA	TRBV7-9	CASSSGGADLDEQYF
TRBD2	TRBV6-1	CASSDMVSGVGDTQYF
TRBD1	TRBV6-1	CASSLLGQGEAFF
NA	TRBV7-3	CASSHNGGSGYTF
NA	TRBV4-1	CASSPREGVRTDTQYF
NA	TRBV27	CASGTPTKYEQYF
TRBD2	TRBV4-1	CASSQAGGRSYEQYF
NA	TRBV7-6	CASSSRVLATNEKLFF
TRBD1	TRBV28	CASSPRWGQVNNEQFF